The following is a T cell receptor (beta chain) sequence with its context. Its matching antigen is unknown. Profiled with immunoSEQ multiplex PCR; TCRdb holds only in-frame clones, not every one. In the table there are about 130,000 clones, around 90% of which are singletons. The data are from a study of T cell responses to AZD1222 COVID-19 vaccine. The V and J ends lost 6 bases and 7 bases respectively, with 21 bases between them. The CDR3 spans 15 residues. CDR1 and CDR2 from the germline V gene are LNHDA and SQIVND (reference sequence). Study-level points and caveats: Spike-specific TCR breadth and depth grew following two AZD1222 doses. Targeting of unmutated variant regions was reportedly seen in nearly half of spike-specific TCRs. Females made up more of the donors, who were largely white British, and clonal diversity may have come out too low.

The chain employs TRBV19 and TRBJ1-2; a weak D match, TRBD1 (5 bases). The origin of this receptor is an adult in good health. The source was peripheral blood, collected on day 0 of AZD1222 vaccination. The CDR3 bases are TGTGCCAGTAGCGAACCGGGGTGGGGGATAGGTGGCTACACCTTC. Residues: CASSEPGWGIGGYTF.